These 26 T cell receptor beta chains came from one sample sequenced in a study of blood T cell repertoires in COVID-19. Data came from immunoSEQ multiplex PCR; TCRdb stores just in-frame clones and leaves some out. The table lists some 220,000 clones, 70% to 90% of them singletons. The sequenced sample consisted of peripheral blood. Receptors were obtained from a man aged 45 to 65 who had recovered from COVID-19.

V and J are TRBV5-6 and TRBJ1-2, with 7 positions matching TRBD1. V shed 4 bases, J shed 4 bases, and the junction held 4 bases outside the gene matches. The CDR3 runs 13 residues. The V gene's germline CDR1 is SGHDT and CDR2 YYEEEE. CDR3 DNA: TGTGCCAGCAGCCAGGACAGGTTCTATGGCTACACCTTC. Protein product: CASSQDRFYGYTF.

The J gene is TRBJ2-7, the V gene TRBV10-3, with 11 bases identical to TRBD2. Trimming at V came to 6 bases and at J to 0 bases, leaving 10 bases not matched to a gene. The CDR3 totals 17 residues. Germline V CDR1 and CDR2: ENHRY, SYGVKD. DNA for the CDR3: TGTGCCATCAGATCCGGGACTAGCGGAAGGAGCTCCTACGAGCAGTACTTC. Translating gives CAIRSGTSGRSSYEQYF.

The chain is built from TRBV7-8 and TRBJ2-1; possibly TRBD1 for D (6 bases). This CDR3 contains 12 residues. Germline V gives CDR1 SGHVS, CDR2 FQNEAQ. V was clipped by 5 bases and J by 8 bases, with 10 bases between them. The CDR3, as DNA: TGTGCCAGCAGCCGTGCAGGGGATGAGCAGTTCTTC. This gives the protein CASSRAGDEQFF.

In this sample, this clone turned up once. The J gene is TRBJ2-7, the V gene TRBV27, with D perhaps TRBD2 (6 bases). With 6 bases removed from V and 7 bases from J, the gap between germline ends came to 25 bases. The germline gives CDR1 MNHEY, CDR2 SMNVEV (reference sequence). CDR3 length equals 16 residues. The CDR3 reads CASSPVGGRLLWEQYF. CDR3 DNA: TGTGCCAGCAGCCCGGTGGGTGGGAGGCTTCTTTGGGAGCAGTACTTC.

The chain links TRBV28 to TRBJ2-7, with 14 bases lining up with TRBD2. The CDR3 is 15 residues long. The V gene end was trimmed by 10 bases and the J gene end by 2 bases; junction bases not matched to a gene: 7. Germline CDR1 and CDR2: MDHEN and SYDVKM. CDR3 protein: CATSPGLAGAYEQYF. The CDR3, as DNA: TGTGCCACGTCACCGGGACTAGCGGGGGCCTACGAGCAGTACTTC.

V is TRBV19 and J is TRBJ2-2, with 11 nucleotides matching TRBD2. J gave up 5 bases and V 4 bases, and 3 bases lay outside the gene matches. From germline, CDR1 is LNHDA and CDR2 SQIVND (reference sequence). The CDR3 has 15 residues. This CDR3 is CASSSSGRETGELFF. CDR3 nucleotides: TGTGCCAGTAGTAGTAGCGGGAGGGAAACCGGGGAGCTGTTTTTT.

The rearrangement uses TRBV10-1 and TRBJ2-2; 11 positions agree with TRBD1. With 7 bases clipped from V and 6 bases from J, the junction kept 10 bases outside the gene matches. The CDR3 contains 16 residues. CDR1 WNHNN and CDR2 SYGVQD come from the germline V gene (reference sequence). The CDR3 nucleotides read TGCGCCAGCAATATCCGGGACAGGGGGTGGTCCGGGGAGCTGTTTTTT. This codes for CASNIRDRGWSGELFF.

V is TRBV18 and J is TRBJ1-2, with 7 bases aligning to TRBD1. The CDR3 has 15 residues. V was pared by 3 bases and J by 2 bases, with 6 bases of the junction left unmatched. CDR1 and CDR2 (germline): KGHSH, LQKENI. The CDR3 coding sequence is TGTGCCAGCTCACCGAGGGTGGGACAGAACTATGGCTACACCTTC. Translating gives CASSPRVGQNYGYTF. The whole variable domain, remainder taken from reference TRBV18 and TRBJ1-2, is NAGVMQNPRHLVRRRGQEARLRCSPMKGHSHVYWYRQLPEEGLKFMVYLQKENIIDESGMPKERFSAEFPKEGPSILRIQQVVRGDSAAYFCASSPRVGQNYGYTFGSGTRLTVV.

The genes are TRBV6-5 and TRBJ2-7, with D perhaps matching TRBD2 (5 bases). Trimming removed 6 bases at V and 0 bases at J, with 12 bases between. CDR1 and CDR2 (germline): MNHEY, SVGAGI. The CDR3 contains 14 residues. CDR3 in amino acids: CASRAEVPSYEQYF. For the CDR3, the DNA is TGTGCCAGCAGGGCGGAGGTACCCTCCTACGAGCAGTACTTC.

The chain links TRBV28 to TRBJ1-6; a weak D match, TRBD1 (5 bases). CDR1 and CDR2 from the germline V gene are MDHEN and SYDVKM. V lost 7 bases and J lost 4, with 17 bases in between. The CDR3 spans 16 residues. CDR3 sequence reads: CASKTEGRRYNSPLHF. In nucleotides, the CDR3 is TGTGCCAGCAAAACGGAGGGACGGCGGTATAATTCACCCCTCCACTTT.

In the case of this clone: The junction differs from germline at one of its ends, possibly a read error. J is TRBJ2-3 and V is TRBV6-6; TRBD2 agrees at 10 bases. The length of the CDR3 is 14 residues. Germline CDR1 is MNHNY and CDR2 is SVGAGI (reference sequence). The CDR3 coding sequence is TGTGCCAGCAGTTTAGCGGGAGGCACAAATACGCAGTATTTT. Amino acid sequence: CASSLAGGTNTQYF.

V usage is TRBV19 and J usage is TRBJ2-7, with TRBD1 as a possible D gene (6 bases). V lost 3 bases, J lost 0 bases, and 9 bases lay in between. CDR1 LNHDA and CDR2 SQIVND come from the germline V gene (reference sequence). The CDR3 covers 14 residues. The CDR3 DNA reads TGTGCCAGTAGTATGCAGGGGAACTCCTACGAGCAGTACTTC. Translating it yields CASSMQGNSYEQYF.

This CDR3 reads CASSPGRGGSGGNQPQHF. CDR3 coding DNA: TGTGCCAGTAGTCCGGGACGGGGAGGCTCTGGGGGCAATCAGCCCCAGCATTTT. J is TRBJ1-5 and V is TRBV19; D is possibly TRBD1 (5 bases). Germline assignment: CDR1 LNHDA and CDR2 SQIVND (reference sequence). This CDR3 region has 18 residues. V gave up 5 bases and J gave up 2 bases, with 22 bases separating them.

The V gene is TRBV27, the J gene TRBJ2-3; 8 bases agree with TRBD1. This CDR3 is built from 16 residues. In germline, CDR1 is MNHEY, CDR2 SMNVEV (reference sequence). V lost 4 bases and J lost 3; bases outside the gene matches: 9. The CDR3 reads CASSSSGTGTTDTQYF. CDR3 in DNA: TGTGCCAGCAGTTCTTCCGGGACAGGTACTACAGATACGCAGTATTTT.

J is TRBJ2-7 and V is TRBV9; 7 bases map to TRBD2. The CDR3 covers 13 residues. CDR1 and CDR2 from the germline V gene are SGDLS and YYNGEE. J was trimmed by 10 bases and V by 0 bases; bases with no gene match: 7. The CDR3 bases are TGTGCCAGCAGCGTAGGCTTTAGCGGGTTCCAGTACTTC. Translating gives CASSVGFSGFQYF.

J is TRBJ2-1 and V is TRBV19, with a weak D call TRBD2 (6 bases). Germline V gene data show CDR1 as LNHDA and CDR2 as SQIVND (reference sequence). Trimming cost V 3 bases and J 5 bases, with 14 bases left between them. The CDR3 is 15 amino acids. The CDR3 nucleotides are TGTGCCAGTAGTATGGGGGGAGGCCATAACAATGAGCAGTTCTTC. This gives the protein CASSMGGGHNNEQFF.

The chain links TRBV5-1 to TRBJ1-2, with 9 positions matching TRBD1. The CDR3 runs to 16 residues. V dropped 1 base and J dropped 4; count of bases not matched to a gene: 8. The germline gives CDR1 SGHRS, CDR2 YFSETQ. The CDR3 loop is CASSLLGTGPIYGYTF. As DNA, the CDR3 is TGCGCCAGCAGCTTGCTTGGGACAGGGCCCATCTATGGCTACACCTTC.

The rearrangement links TRBV24-1 to TRBJ2-1; possible D gene TRBD2, 6 bases. Trimming stripped 1 base from V and 7 bases from J, with 13 bases between. Germline lookup yields CDR1 KGHDR and CDR2 SFDVKD. This CDR3 spans 15 amino acids. CDR3 residues: CATSDFSAGRNEQFF. Written as DNA, the CDR3 is TGTGCCACCAGTGATTTCTCGGCGGGGCGGAATGAGCAGTTCTTC.

The gene calls are TRBV5-8 and TRBJ1-6; no reliable D call. Trimming cost V 6 bases and J 9 bases, with 16 bases left between them. Germline V gene sequence: CDR1 SGHTS, CDR2 YDEGEE. This CDR3 is 14 amino acids long. The CDR3 is CASTLAVGGSPLHF. CDR3 nucleotide sequence: TGTGCCAGCACCCTAGCGGTCGGCGGTTCACCCCTCCACTTT. Full variable domain (missing parts from reference TRBV5-8 and TRBJ1-6): EAGVTQSPTHLIKTRGQQATLRCSPISGHTSVYWYQQALGLGLQFLLWYDEGEERNRGNFPPRFSGRQFPNYSSELNVNALELEDSALYLCASTLAVGGSPLHFGNGTRLTVT.

The rearrangement joins TRBV28 to TRBJ2-6, with a weak D call TRBD1 (6 bases). The V gene's germline CDR1 is MDHEN and CDR2 SYDVKM. The CDR3 totals 18 residues. V was cut by 2 bases and J by 0 bases, with 14 bases left in between. CDR3 nucleotide sequence: TGTGCCAGCAGTTTAGGGGGCATCCTTAGCTCTGGGGCCAACGTCCTGACTTTC. Translating gives CASSLGGILSSGANVLTF.

The CDR3 DNA sequence: TGTGCCAGCAGCCGGGTTGAGTACGAGCAGTACTTC. Translation gives CASSRVEYEQYF. The rearrangement uses TRBV12-3 or TRBV12-4 and TRBJ2-7; no definite D call. This CDR3 has 12 residues. The V end lost 6 bases, the J end lost 4 bases, and 10 bases lay between the germline ends.

Notes on this clone: Other DNA sequences in this specimen translate into the identical CDR3. The chain joins TRBV28 to TRBJ1-1; D remains unclear. The V gene lost 5 bases and the J gene lost 0 bases, with 7 bases spanning the gap. The germline V gene has CDR1 MDHEN and CDR2 SYDVKM. The length of the CDR3 is 13 residues. The CDR3 spells CASSNSLNTEAFF. As DNA, the CDR3 is TGTGCCAGCAGTAACAGCTTGAACACTGAAGCTTTCTTT.

The chain is built from TRBV10-2 and TRBJ2-2; possible D gene TRBD2, 5 bases. CDR1 and CDR2 (germline): WSHSY, SAAADI. V lost 4 bases, J lost 7 bases, and 16 bases lay in between. The CDR3 has 15 residues. CDR3 amino acids: CASSVRGSAGGELFF. In DNA form, the CDR3 reads TGCGCCAGCAGTGTTCGAGGATCGGCGGGCGGGGAGCTGTTTTTT.

V and J are TRBV9 and TRBJ2-7, with D perhaps TRBD1 (6 bases). Deletions cut 0 bases from V and 2 bases from J, with 6 bases between. There are 13 residues in the CDR3. Germline CDR1 is SGDLS and CDR2 is YYNGEE. The CDR3 loop is CASSVGTAYEQYF. The CDR3 nucleotides are TGTGCCAGCAGCGTAGGGACAGCCTACGAGCAGTACTTC.

The gene calls are TRBV29-1 and TRBJ2-5; 10 bases align to TRBD2. V trimming: 2 bases; J trimming: 2 bases; junction bases outside the gene matches: 2. The CDR3 runs to 14 residues. Germline CDR1 and CDR2: SQVTM and ANQGSEA. The CDR3 bases are TGCAGCGTTGAAAGGACTAGCGGACAAGAGACCCAGTACTTC. Translating gives CSVERTSGQETQYF. Together with reference TRBV29-1 and TRBJ2-5, the CDR3 gives the full variable domain: SAVISQKPSRDICQRGTSLTIQCQVDSQVTMMFWYRQQPGQSLTLIATANQGSEATYESGFVIDKFPISRPNLTFSTLTVSNMSPEDSSIYLCSVERTSGQETQYFGPGTRLLVL.

This clone appeared once. The CDR3 DNA reads TGTGCCAGCTCACAGACGCAGGGGCTATCCTACGAGCAGTACTTC. Protein: CASSQTQGLSYEQYF. This chain connects TRBV18 to TRBJ2-7; possible D gene TRBD1, 6 bases. This CDR3 is 15 amino acids long. V was trimmed by 4 bases and J by 1 base, leaving 14 bases between them. In germline, CDR1 is KGHSH, CDR2 LQKENI.